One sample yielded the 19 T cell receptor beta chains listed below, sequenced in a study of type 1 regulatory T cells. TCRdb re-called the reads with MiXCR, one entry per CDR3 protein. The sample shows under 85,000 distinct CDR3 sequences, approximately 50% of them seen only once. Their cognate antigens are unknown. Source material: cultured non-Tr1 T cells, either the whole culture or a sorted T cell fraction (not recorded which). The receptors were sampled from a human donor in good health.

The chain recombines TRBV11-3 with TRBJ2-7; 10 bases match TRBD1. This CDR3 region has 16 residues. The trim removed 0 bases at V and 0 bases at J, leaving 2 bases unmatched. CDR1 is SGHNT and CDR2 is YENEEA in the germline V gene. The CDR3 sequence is CASSLERTGGSYEQYF. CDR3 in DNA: TGTGCCAGCAGCTTAGAGAGGACAGGGGGCTCCTACGAGCAGTACTTC.

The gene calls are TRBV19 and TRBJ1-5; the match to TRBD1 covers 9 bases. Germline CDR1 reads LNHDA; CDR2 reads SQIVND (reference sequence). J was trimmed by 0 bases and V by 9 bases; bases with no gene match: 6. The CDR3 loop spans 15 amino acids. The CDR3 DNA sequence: TGTGCCAGCCTCGACAGGGGGTTTAGCAATCAGCCCCAGCATTTT. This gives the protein CASLDRGFSNQPQHF.

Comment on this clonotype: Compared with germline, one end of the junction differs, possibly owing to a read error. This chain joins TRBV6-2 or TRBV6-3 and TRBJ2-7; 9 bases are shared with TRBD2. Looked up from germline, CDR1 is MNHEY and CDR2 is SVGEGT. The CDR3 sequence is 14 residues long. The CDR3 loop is CASSYGGGAYEQCF. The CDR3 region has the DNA TGTGCCAGCAGTTACGGCGGGGGGGCCTACGAGCAGTGCTTC.

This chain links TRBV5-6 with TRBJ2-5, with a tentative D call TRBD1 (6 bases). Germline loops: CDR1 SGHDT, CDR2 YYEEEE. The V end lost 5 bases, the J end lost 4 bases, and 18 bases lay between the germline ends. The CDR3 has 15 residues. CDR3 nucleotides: TGTGCCAGCAGACTGTTGGGGGCGCTGGGAGAGACCCAGTACTTC. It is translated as CASRLLGALGETQYF. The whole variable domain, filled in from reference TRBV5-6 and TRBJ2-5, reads DAGVTQSPTHLIKTRGQQVTLRCSPKSGHDTVSWYQQALGQGPQFIFQYYEEEERQRGNFPDRFSGHQFPNYSSELNVNALLLGDSALYLCASRLLGALGETQYFGPGTRLLVL.

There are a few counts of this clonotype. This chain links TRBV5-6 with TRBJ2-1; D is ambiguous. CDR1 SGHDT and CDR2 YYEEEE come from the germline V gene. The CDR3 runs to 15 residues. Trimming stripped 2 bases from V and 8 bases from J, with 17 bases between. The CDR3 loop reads CASSFRGVASDEQFF. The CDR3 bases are TGTGCCAGCAGCTTTCGTGGGGTCGCCAGTGATGAGCAGTTCTTC.

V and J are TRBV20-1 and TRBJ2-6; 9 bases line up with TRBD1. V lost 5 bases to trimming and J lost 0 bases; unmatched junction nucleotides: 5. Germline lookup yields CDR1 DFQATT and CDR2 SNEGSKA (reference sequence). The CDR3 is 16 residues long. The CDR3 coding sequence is TGCAGTGCTTCAGGACAGGGGAGCTCTGGGGCCAACGTCCTGACTTTC. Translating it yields CSASGQGSSGANVLTF.

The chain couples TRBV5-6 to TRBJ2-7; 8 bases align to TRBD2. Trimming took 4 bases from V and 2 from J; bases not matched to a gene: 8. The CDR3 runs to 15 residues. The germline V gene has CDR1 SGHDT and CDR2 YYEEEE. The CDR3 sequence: CASSLWRGETYEQYF. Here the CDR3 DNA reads TGTGCCAGCAGCCTCTGGCGGGGGGAAACCTACGAGCAGTACTTC.

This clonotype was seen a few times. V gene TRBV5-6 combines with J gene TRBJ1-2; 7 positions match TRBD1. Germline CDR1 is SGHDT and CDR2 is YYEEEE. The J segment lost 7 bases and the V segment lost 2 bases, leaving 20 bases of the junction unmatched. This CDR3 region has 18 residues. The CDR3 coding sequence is TGTGCCAGCAGCTTAGCACGTAGGGAAAACGACAGGGTCGGTGGCTACACCTTC. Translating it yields CASSLARRENDRVGGYTF.

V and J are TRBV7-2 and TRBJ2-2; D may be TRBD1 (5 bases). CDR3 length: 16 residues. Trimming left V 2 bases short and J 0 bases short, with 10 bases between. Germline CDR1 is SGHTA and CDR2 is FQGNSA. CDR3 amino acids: CASSLFSGTNTGELFF. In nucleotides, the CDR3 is TGTGCCAGCAGCTTATTTTCAGGGACGAACACCGGGGAGCTGTTTTTT.

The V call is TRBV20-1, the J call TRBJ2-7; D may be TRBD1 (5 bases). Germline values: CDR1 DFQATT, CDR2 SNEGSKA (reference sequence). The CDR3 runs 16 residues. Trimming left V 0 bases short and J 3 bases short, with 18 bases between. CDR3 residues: CSARESPGQSYYEQYF. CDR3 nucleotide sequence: TGCAGTGCTAGAGAATCTCCAGGGCAAAGTTACTACGAGCAGTACTTC.

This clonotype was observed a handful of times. The CDR3 coding sequence is TGTGCCAGCAGCCAGCGAGGAACAGGGCCGGATACGCAGTATTTT. Its protein product is CASSQRGTGPDTQYF. The J gene is TRBJ2-3, the V gene TRBV6-2 or TRBV6-3; D possibly corresponds to TRBD1 (6 bases). Germline V gene sequence: CDR1 MNHEY, CDR2 SVGEGT. The CDR3 sequence is 15 residues long. V lost 6 bases to trimming and J lost 6 bases, with 19 bases between them.

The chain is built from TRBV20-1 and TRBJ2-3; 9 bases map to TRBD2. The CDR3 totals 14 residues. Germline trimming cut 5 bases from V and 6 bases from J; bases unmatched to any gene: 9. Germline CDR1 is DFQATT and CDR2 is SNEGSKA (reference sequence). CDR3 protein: CSAVRAGGPDTQYF. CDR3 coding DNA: TGCAGTGCTGTTCGCGCGGGGGGGCCGGATACGCAGTATTTT.

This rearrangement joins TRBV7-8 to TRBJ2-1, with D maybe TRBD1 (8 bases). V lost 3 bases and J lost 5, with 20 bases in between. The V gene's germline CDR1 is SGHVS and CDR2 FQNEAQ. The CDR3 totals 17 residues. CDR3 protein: CASSLRITGGAHNEQFF. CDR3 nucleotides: TGTGCCAGCAGCTTGCGTATTACAGGGGGGGCCCACAATGAGCAGTTCTTC.

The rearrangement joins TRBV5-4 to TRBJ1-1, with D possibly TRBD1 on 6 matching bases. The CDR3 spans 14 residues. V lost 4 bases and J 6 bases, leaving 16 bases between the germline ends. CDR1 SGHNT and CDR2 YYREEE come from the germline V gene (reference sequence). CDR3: CASSQDSLVAEAFF. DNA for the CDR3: TGTGCCAGCAGCCAGGACAGCCTAGTCGCTGAAGCTTTCTTT.

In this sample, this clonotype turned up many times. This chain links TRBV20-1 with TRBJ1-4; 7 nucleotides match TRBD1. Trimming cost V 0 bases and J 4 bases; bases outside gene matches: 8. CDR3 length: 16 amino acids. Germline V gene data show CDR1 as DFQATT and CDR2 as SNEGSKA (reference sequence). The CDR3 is CSARDLRGGVNEKLFF. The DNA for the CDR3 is TGCAGTGCTAGAGATCTCAGGGGGGGCGTTAATGAAAAACTGTTTTTT.

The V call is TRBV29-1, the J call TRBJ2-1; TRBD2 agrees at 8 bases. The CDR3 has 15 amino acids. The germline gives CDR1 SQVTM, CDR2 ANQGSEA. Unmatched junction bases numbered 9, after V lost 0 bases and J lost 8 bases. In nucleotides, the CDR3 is TGCAGCGTTGAAGATCGTATAGCGGGGTCGTATGAGCAGTTCTTC. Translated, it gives CSVEDRIAGSYEQFF.

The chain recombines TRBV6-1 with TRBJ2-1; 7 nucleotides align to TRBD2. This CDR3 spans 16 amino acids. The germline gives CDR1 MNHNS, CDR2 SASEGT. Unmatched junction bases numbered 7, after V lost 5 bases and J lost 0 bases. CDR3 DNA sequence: TGTGCCAGCAGTAGAAGCGGGGTTCGCTCCTACAATGAGCAGTTCTTC. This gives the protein CASSRSGVRSYNEQFF.

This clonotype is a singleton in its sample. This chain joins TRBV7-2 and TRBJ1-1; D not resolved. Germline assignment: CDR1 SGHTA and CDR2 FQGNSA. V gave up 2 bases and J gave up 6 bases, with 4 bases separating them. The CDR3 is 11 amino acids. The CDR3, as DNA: TGTGCCAGCAGCTTACATGCTGAAGCTTTCTTT. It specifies CASSLHAEAFF.

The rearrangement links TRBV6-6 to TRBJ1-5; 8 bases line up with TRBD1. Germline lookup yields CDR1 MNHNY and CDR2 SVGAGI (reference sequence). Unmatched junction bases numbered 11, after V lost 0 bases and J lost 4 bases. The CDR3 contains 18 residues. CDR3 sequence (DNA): TGTGCCAGCAGTTACTCGTGGCAGGGGGCTGATAATAATCAGCCCCAGCATTTT. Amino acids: CASSYSWQGADNNQPQHF.